Presented here are 17 T cell receptor beta chains from one specimen sequenced in a study of blood T cell repertoires in COVID-19 (dated by TCRdb to about 2020). Library prep was done by the immunoSEQ multiplex PCR assay. This is the immuneACCESS table as TCRdb keeps it, with only in-frame sequences that have V and J called. A part of the clones is gone; compared with another copy, unresolved V genes explain less than half, and the rest is unexplained. The sample has approximately 96,000 clones on record, 85% to 90% of them singletons. More than 3.5% of the sample is in the top ten clones. Source material: peripheral blood. These receptors were collected from a human donor with COVID-19, enrolled during active disease. The donor label of this sample is uncertain.

V gene TRBV4-1 combines with J gene TRBJ2-5; D call uncertain. Germline V lookup: CDR1 MGHRA, CDR2 YSYEKL. V dropped 2 bases and J dropped 2 bases, with 18 bases sitting between them. The CDR3 contains 17 residues. The CDR3 loop reads CASSQSPGPNPQETQYF. The DNA of the CDR3 is TGCGCCAGCAGCCAATCCCCAGGTCCTAATCCACAAGAGACCCAGTACTTC.

The rearrangement uses TRBV14 and TRBJ2-2; D not resolved. Germline-derived CDR1 and CDR2 are SGHDN and FVKESK. This CDR3 is built from 14 residues. V lost 2 bases and J lost 7, with 11 bases in between. The CDR3 DNA sequence: TGTGCCAGCAGCCAACGTTACTTGGTCGGGGAGCTGTTTTTT. This gives the protein CASSQRYLVGELFF.

The chain links TRBV11-3 to TRBJ2-7; possibly TRBD2 for D (6 bases). V dropped 5 bases and J dropped 4 bases, with 12 bases sitting between them. Per the germline V gene, CDR1 is SGHNT and CDR2 is YENEEA. The CDR3 has 13 amino acids. The CDR3 loop is CASSPGTSYEQYF. CDR3 DNA sequence: TGTGCCAGCAGCCCCGGGACTTCATACGAGCAGTACTTC.

V gene TRBV9 combines with J gene TRBJ2-1, with TRBD2 matching over 14 bases. Looked up from germline, CDR1 is SGDLS and CDR2 is YYNGEE. V shed 3 bases, J shed 7 bases, and the junction held 3 bases outside the gene matches. The CDR3 sequence is 15 residues long. DNA of the CDR3: TGTGCCAGCAGCGCGGGGACTAGCGGGGGTAATGAGCAGTTCTTC. This codes for CASSAGTSGGNEQFF.

The V and J genes are TRBV6-5 and TRBJ1-2; maybe TRBD1 (5 bases). There are 13 residues in the CDR3. The germline V gene encodes CDR1 MNHEY and CDR2 SVGAGI. Trimming removed 5 bases from V and 3 bases from J, with 10 bases in between. Here the CDR3 DNA reads TGTGCCAGCAGTCCAGACAGAGACTATGGCTACACCTTC. It is translated as CASSPDRDYGYTF.

The rearrangement joins TRBV5-1 to TRBJ2-3; 13 nucleotides align to TRBD2. Trimming cost V 0 bases and J 4 bases; bases outside gene matches: 2. Germline CDR1 reads SGHRS; CDR2 reads YFSETQ. This CDR3 has 16 amino acids. The CDR3 DNA reads TGCGCCAGCAGCTTGGTAGGACTAGCGGGAGCAGATACGCAGTATTTT. It yields the protein CASSLVGLAGADTQYF.

The V gene is TRBV19, the J gene TRBJ2-1, with D hard to call. CDR3 length equals 18 residues. Germline values: CDR1 LNHDA, CDR2 SQIVND (reference sequence). The V gene lost 2 bases and the J gene lost 0 bases, with 17 bases spanning the gap. CDR3 region: CASSIRSVGRSSYNEQFF. For the CDR3, the DNA is TGTGCCAGTAGTATAAGGAGTGTTGGTCGGAGCTCCTACAATGAGCAGTTCTTC.

This sequence joins TRBV10-1 and TRBJ2-7; 7 bases line up with TRBD1. Germline loops: CDR1 WNHNN, CDR2 SYGVQD (reference sequence). This CDR3 is built from 15 residues. V gave up 6 bases and J gave up 0 bases; unmatched junction bases: 8. CDR3 coding DNA: TGCGCCAGCAGCCCGGACAGGCAGCCCTCCTACGAGCAGTACTTC. Translation: CASSPDRQPSYEQYF.

The chain links TRBV4-2 to TRBJ2-5, with TRBD1 matching 7 bases. Trimming removed 4 bases from V and 6 bases from J; junction bases left unmatched: 14. CDR3 length: 16 residues. CDR1 LGHNA and CDR2 YNFKEQ come from the germline V gene. The CDR3 DNA follows: TGTGCCAGCAGCCGAGAGGCAGGGGGACGGGTAAAGACCCAGTACTTC. Its translation: CASSREAGGRVKTQYF.

The genes are TRBV11-3 and TRBJ2-7, with a weak D call TRBD1 (6 bases). CDR3 length: 13 amino acids. The germline gives CDR1 SGHNT, CDR2 YENEEA. V dropped 5 bases and J dropped 3 bases, with 11 bases sitting between them. The CDR3 spells CASSPDSNYEQYF. CDR3 nucleotide sequence: TGTGCCAGCAGCCCGGACAGTAACTACGAGCAGTACTTC. Full variable domain (rest looked up from reference TRBV11-3 and TRBJ2-7): EAGVVQSPRYKIIEKKQPVAFWCNPISGHNTLYWYLQNLGQGPELLIRYENEEAVDDSQLPKDRFSAERLKGVDSTLKIQPAELGDSAVYLCASSPDSNYEQYFGPGTRLTVT.

This sequence joins TRBV7-6 and TRBJ2-1; TRBD1 matches at 7 bases. The CDR3 has 15 residues. Germline values: CDR1 SGHVS, CDR2 FNYEAQ. V shed 5 bases, J shed 6 bases, and the junction held 10 bases outside the gene matches. The CDR3 is CASSPFGQVVNEQFF. The CDR3 DNA sequence: TGTGCCAGCAGCCCATTTGGACAGGTGGTCAATGAGCAGTTCTTC.

The table lists this clone with a few counts. The chain is built from TRBV2 and TRBJ2-6; D possibly corresponds to TRBD1 (5 bases). This CDR3 spans 14 amino acids. Trimming took 6 bases from V and 4 from J, leaving 10 bases between them. CDR1 SNHLY and CDR2 FYNNEI come from the germline V gene. CDR3: CASSSGSGANVLTF. The CDR3 DNA reads as TGTGCCAGCAGCTCAGGGTCCGGGGCCAACGTCCTGACTTTC.

The table lists this clone with a count of one. This chain joins TRBV15 and TRBJ1-5; D remains unclear. Between the trimmed V and J ends, which lost 0 bases and 1 base, there was a span of 13 bases. Looked up from germline, CDR1 is LNHNV and CDR2 is YYDKDF (reference sequence). This CDR3 contains 17 residues. The CDR3 nucleotides read TGTGCCACCAGCAGAGATCGGGTTCGGCAGAGCAATCAGCCCCAGCATTTT. This translates into CATSRDRVRQSNQPQHF.

The chain links TRBV19 to TRBJ2-7, with 7 bases matching TRBD2. Germline CDR1 reads LNHDA; CDR2 reads SQIVND (reference sequence). This CDR3 spans 17 amino acids. Losses at the gene ends were 1 base for V and 4 bases for J; bases not matched to a gene: 13. The CDR3 sequence is CASSIASWSGADYEQYF. CDR3 coding DNA: TGTGCCAGTAGTATAGCGAGTTGGAGCGGGGCGGATTACGAGCAGTACTTC.

The chain carries TRBV7-9 and TRBJ2-7; tentatively, D is TRBD1 (5 bases). Germline CDR1 and CDR2: SEHNR and FQNEAQ (reference sequence). The CDR3 is 14 amino acids. Trimming removed 5 bases from V and 3 bases from J, with 14 bases in between. The CDR3 here is CASSPLGRDYEQYF. In DNA form, the CDR3 reads TGTGCCAGCAGCCCTTTAGGCAGGGACTACGAGCAGTACTTC.

This chain connects TRBV3-1 (or the pseudogene TRBV3-2) to TRBJ1-4; 8 bases match TRBD1. Germline lookup yields CDR1 LGHDT and CDR2 YNNKEL (reference sequence). This CDR3 comprises 15 residues. After removal of 3 bases from V and 6 bases from J, the junction contained 6 bases not matched to a gene. CDR3 protein: CASSQSGGADEKLFF. DNA for the CDR3: TGTGCCAGCAGCCAGTCAGGGGGCGCCGATGAAAAACTGTTTTTT.

Worth noting for this clone: This sample also contains other DNA sequences that code for the same CDR3. The chain couples TRBV19 to TRBJ2-3; TRBD1 matches at 7 bases. Germline trimming cut 6 bases from V and 2 bases from J; bases unmatched to any gene: 5. This CDR3 is built from 14 residues. Germline CDR1 is LNHDA and CDR2 is SQIVND (reference sequence). The CDR3 coding sequence is TGTGCCAGTAGCCGGACAGGAGACACAGATACGCAGTATTTT. It codes for CASSRTGDTDTQYF.